In this sample, the clone carrying this T cell receptor beta chain turned up once. Libraries were prepared by immunoSEQ multiplex PCR; TCRdb keeps only in-frame clonotypes and omits some of them. The repertoire holds roughly 70,000 clones, 80% to 90% seen once, with around a fifth in the top ten. This sample stems from a study of T cells in localized non-small cell lung cancer. Sequences were derived from peripheral blood, sampled before any cancer treatment. The origin of this receptor is a male donor at least 60 years old with stage III squamous cell lung carcinoma.

CDR3: CASSVSSLSSYEQYF. In DNA form, the CDR3 reads TGTGCCAGCAGCGTTAGCAGCCTCAGCTCCTACGAGCAGTACTTC. The rearrangement links TRBV7-2 to TRBJ2-7; D not resolved. Germline CDR1 reads SGHTA; CDR2 reads FQGNSA. The V gene lost 5 bases and the J gene lost 0 bases, with 14 bases spanning the gap. CDR3 length: 15 amino acids.